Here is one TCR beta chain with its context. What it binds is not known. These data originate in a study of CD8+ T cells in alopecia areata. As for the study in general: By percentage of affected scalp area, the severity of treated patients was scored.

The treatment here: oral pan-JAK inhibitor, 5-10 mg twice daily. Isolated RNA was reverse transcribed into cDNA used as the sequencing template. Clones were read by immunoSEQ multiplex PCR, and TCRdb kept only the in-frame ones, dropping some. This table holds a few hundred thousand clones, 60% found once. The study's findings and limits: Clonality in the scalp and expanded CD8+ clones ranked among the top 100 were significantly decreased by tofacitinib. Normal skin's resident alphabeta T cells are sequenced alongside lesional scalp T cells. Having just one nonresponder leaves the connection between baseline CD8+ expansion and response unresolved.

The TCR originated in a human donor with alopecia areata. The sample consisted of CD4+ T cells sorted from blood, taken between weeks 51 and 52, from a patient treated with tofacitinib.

Written as DNA, the CDR3 is TGTGCCTGGAGTGGGGACAGGGGTGAAAAACTGTTTTTT. Its protein is CAWSGDRGEKLFF. The chain combines TRBV30 with TRBJ1-4; 10 bases match TRBD1. Germline-derived CDR1 and CDR2 are GTSNPN and SVGIG (reference sequence). V dropped 1 base and J dropped 7; count of bases not matched to a gene: 0. There are 13 residues in the CDR3.